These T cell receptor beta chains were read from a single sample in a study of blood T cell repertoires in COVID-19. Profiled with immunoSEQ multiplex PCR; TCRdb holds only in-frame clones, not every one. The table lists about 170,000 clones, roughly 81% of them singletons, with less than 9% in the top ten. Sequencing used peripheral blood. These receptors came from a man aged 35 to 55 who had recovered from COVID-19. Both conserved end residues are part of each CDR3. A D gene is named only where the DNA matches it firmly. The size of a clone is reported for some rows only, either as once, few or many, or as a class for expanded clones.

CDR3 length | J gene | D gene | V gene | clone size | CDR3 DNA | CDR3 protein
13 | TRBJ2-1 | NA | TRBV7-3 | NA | TGTGCCAGCAGCTCCCTAGGAGGGGATGAGCAGTTCTTC | CASSSLGGDEQFF
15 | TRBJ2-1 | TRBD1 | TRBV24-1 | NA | TGTGCCACCAGTCCGGGACAGGCTACATACAATGAGCAGTTCTTC | CATSPGQATYNEQFF
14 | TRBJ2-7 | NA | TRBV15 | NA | TGTGCCACCAGCAGTGCTCTGGAGGGGTACGAGCAGTACTTC | CATSSALEGYEQYF
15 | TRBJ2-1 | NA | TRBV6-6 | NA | TGTGCCAGCAGCCGCGGAGGGACGGGAAGGGATGAGCAGTTCTTC | CASSRGGTGRDEQFF
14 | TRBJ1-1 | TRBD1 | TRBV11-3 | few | TGTGCCAGCGCGGACAGGCTTTTGGGGACTGAAGCTTTCTTT | CASADRLLGTEAFF
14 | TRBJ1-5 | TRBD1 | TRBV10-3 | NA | TGTGCCATCAGCCAGACAGGGTCAGGTCAGCCCCAGCATTTT | CAISQTGSGQPQHF
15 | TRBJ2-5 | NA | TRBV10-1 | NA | TGCGCCAGCACGGGGGTGGGGGGGCCCCAAGAGACCCAGTACTTC | CASTGVGGPQETQYF
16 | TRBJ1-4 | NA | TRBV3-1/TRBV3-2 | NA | TGTGCCAGCAGCCAAGATCTAGGAGGAACTAATGAAAAACTGTTTTTT | CASSQDLGGTNEKLFF
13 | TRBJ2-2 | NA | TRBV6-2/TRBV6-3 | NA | TGTGCCAGCAGTAGCCGTTTCAAGGGGGAGCTGTTTTTT | CASSSRFKGELFF
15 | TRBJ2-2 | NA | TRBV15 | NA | TGTGCCACCAGCAGAGATCTGACTAACACCGGGGAGCTGTTTTTT | CATSRDLTNTGELFF
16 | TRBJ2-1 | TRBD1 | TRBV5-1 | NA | TGCGCCAGCAGCCCGGTCGGGACAGGGGGCTACAATGAGCAGTTCTTC | CASSPVGTGGYNEQFF
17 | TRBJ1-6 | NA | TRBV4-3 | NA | TGCGCCAGCAGCCAAGATCGAATGAGCTCCTATAATTCACCCCTCCACTTT | CASSQDRMSSYNSPLHF
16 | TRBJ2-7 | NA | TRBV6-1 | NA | TGTGCCAGCAGTGAAGGAGCCTCTATAGCGGCCTACGAGCAGTACTTC | CASSEGASIAAYEQYF
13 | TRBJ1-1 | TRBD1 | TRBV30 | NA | TGTGCCTGGAGTTTCCGGGGGACAGGGGGCGCTTTCTTT | CAWSFRGTGGAFF
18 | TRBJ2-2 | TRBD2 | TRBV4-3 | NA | TGCGCCAGCAGCCCCCGGAGACTAGCGGGTTTAGGTGGCGGGGAGCTGTTTTTT | CASSPRRLAGLGGGELFF
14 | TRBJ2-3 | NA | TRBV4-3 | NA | TGCGCCAGCAGCCAGGCGGGTCGAGGAGATACGCAGTATTTT | CASSQAGRGDTQYF
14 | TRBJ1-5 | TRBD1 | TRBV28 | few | TGTGTTACAGGGGGCGTAGGGGAAAGTCAGCCCCAGCATTTT | CVTGGVGESQPQHF
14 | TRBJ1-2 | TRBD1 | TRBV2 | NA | TGTGCCAGCACCTCGGACAGGTCTGCCAGTGGCTACACCTTC | CASTSDRSASGYTF
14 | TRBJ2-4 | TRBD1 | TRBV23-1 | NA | TGCGCCAGCACCCCCGGGGGACAGGGTAACATTCAGTACTTC | CASTPGGQGNIQYF
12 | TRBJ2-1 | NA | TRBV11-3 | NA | TGTGCCAGCAGCCAGACAGAGAATGAGCAGTTCTTC | CASSQTENEQFF
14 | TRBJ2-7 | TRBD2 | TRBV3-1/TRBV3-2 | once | TGTGCCAGCAGCCATGGGGAGGGGTCCTACGAGCAGTACTTC | CASSHGEGSYEQYF
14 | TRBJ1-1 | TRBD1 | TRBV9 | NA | TGTGCCAGCAGCGTAGCGACAGGGGGGACTGAAGCTTTCTTT | CASSVATGGTEAFF
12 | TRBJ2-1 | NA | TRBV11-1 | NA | TGTGCCAGCAGCTTATCCGAGAATGAGCAGTTCTTC | CASSLSENEQFF
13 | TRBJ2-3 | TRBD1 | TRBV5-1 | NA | TGCGCCAGGACGGGACAGGGATCAGATACGCAGTATTTT | CARTGQGSDTQYF
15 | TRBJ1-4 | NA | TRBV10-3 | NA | TGTGCCATCAGTGAAGGACAGTCCAAGAATGAAAAACTGTTTTTT | CAISEGQSKNEKLFF
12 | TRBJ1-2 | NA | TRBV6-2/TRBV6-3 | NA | TGTGCCAGCAGTCCGCGGACAGATGGCTACACCTTC | CASSPRTDGYTF
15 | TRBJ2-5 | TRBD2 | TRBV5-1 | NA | TGCGCCAGCAGCCCTAGCGGGAGGGTTGGCGAGACCCAGTACTTC | CASSPSGRVGETQYF
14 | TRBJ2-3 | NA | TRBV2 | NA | TGTGCCAGCATCCGAGACAGGAACACAGATACGCAGTATTTT | CASIRDRNTDTQYF
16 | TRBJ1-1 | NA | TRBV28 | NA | TGTGCCAGCACCGCTCTCAAGGGGATCATGAACACTGAAGCTTTCTTT | CASTALKGIMNTEAFF
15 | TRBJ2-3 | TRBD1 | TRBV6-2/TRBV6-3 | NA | TGTGCCAGCAGTTACTCGGGACAGGGCCCAGATACGCAGTATTTT | CASSYSGQGPDTQYF
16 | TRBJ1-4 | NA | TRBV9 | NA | TGTGCCAGCAGCCAAGGGGGGGCAGGCGCGAATGAAAAACTGTTTTTT | CASSQGGAGANEKLFF
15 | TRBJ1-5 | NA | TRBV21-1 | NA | TGTGCCAGCAGCAAAGTAGGCGGAACAAATCAGCCCCAGCATTTT | CASSKVGGTNQPQHF
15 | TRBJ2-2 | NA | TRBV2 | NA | TGTGCCAGCCAGGCCGTCGCGGGAATGGTCGGGGAGCTGTTTTTT | CASQAVAGMVGELFF
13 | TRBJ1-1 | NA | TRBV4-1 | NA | TGCGCCAGCAGCCTCACTAAGGGGTACCGAGCTTTCTTT | CASSLTKGYRAFF
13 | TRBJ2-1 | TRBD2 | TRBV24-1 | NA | TGTGCCACCAGTGATTCTCGGGGGGTTGAGCAGTTCTTC | CATSDSRGVEQFF
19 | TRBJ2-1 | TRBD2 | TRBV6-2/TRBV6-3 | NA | TGTGCCAGCAGTTACCCACGGACTAGCGGGTTGAGCTCCTACAATGAGCAGTTCTTC | CASSYPRTSGLSSYNEQFF